The count of the clone carrying this TCR beta chain is one. As yet, its antigen is unknown. TCRdb keeps only in-frame clones here, not all; method: immunoSEQ multiplex PCR. Among a few hundred thousand clones, roughly 74% were seen once, and the ten largest hold 15%. The data stem from a study of cytotoxic CD8 clonotypes in ibrutinib-treated CLL. Overall study findings and caveats: Before falling back toward baseline at progression, clonality had risen at the time of ibrutinib response. Clonality correlated strongly with circulating CD8+ T cells and exceeded age-matched healthy donors at baseline.

CDR1 and CDR2 from the germline V gene are MNHEY and SMNVEV (reference sequence). The germline V and J ends were trimmed by 0 bases and 5 bases, with 10 bases remaining between them. The CDR3 runs to 14 residues. The J gene is TRBJ1-2, the V gene TRBV27; no firm D call. The specimen comprised PBMCs, sampled after 24 months of ibrutinib treatment. The clonotype was recovered from a human donor with chronic lymphocytic leukemia. The CDR3 DNA reads TGTGCCAGCAGTTTATCTTCCGATCGGTATGGCTACACCTTC. Translating it yields CASSLSSDRYGYTF.